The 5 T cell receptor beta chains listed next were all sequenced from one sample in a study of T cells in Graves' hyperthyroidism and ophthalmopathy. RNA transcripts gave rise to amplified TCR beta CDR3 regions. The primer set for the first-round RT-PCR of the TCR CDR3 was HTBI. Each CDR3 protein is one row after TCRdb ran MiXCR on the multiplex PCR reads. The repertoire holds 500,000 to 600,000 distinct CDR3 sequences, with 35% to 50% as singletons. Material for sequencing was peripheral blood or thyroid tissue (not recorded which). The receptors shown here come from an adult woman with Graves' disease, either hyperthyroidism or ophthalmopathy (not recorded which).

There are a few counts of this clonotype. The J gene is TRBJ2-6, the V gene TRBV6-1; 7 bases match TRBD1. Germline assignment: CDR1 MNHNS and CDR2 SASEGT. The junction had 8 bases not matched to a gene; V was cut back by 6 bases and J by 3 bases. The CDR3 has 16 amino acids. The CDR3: CASRDGQADGANVLTF. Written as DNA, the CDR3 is TGTGCCAGCAGGGATGGACAGGCGGATGGGGCCAACGTCCTGACTTTC.

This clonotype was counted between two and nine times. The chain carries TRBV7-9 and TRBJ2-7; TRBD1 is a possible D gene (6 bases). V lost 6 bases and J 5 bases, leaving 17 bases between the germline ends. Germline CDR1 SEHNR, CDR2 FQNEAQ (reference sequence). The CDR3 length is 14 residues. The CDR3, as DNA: TGTGCCAGCAGTGAGGGGGATTTGGGACACGAGCAGTACTTC. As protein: CASSEGDLGHEQYF.

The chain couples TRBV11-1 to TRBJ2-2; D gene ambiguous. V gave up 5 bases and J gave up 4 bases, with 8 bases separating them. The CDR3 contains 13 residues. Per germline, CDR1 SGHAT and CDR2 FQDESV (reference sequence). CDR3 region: CASSDRSTGELFF. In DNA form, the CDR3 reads TGTGCCAGCAGCGACCGGAGCACCGGGGAGCTGTTTTTT.

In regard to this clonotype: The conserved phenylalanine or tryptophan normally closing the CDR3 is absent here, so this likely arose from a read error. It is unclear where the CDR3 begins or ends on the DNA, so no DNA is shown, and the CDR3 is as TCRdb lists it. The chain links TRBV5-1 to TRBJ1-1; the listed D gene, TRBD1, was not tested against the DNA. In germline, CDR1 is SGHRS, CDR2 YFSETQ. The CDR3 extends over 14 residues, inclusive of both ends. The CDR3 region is CASRLTGTGPLANY.

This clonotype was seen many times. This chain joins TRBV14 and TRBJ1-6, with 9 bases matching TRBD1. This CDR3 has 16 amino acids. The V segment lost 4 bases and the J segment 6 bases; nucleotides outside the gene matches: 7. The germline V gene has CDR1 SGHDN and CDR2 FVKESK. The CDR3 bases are TGTGCCAGCAGCCGGGACAGGGCGACCGCTAATTCACCCCTCCACTTT. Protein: CASSRDRATANSPLHF.